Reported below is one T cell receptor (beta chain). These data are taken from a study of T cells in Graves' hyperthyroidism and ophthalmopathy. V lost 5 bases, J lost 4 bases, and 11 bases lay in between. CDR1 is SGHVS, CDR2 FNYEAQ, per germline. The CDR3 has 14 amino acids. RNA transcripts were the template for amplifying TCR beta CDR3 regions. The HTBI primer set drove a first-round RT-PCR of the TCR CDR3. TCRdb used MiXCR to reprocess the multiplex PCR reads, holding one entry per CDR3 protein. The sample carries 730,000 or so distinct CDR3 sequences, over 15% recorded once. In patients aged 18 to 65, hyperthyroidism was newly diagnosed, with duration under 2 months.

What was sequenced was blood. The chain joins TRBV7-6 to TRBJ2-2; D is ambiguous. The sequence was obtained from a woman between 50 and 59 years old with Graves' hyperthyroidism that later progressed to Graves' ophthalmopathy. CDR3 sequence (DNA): TGTGCCAGCAGCCAAGACTTACTCACCGGGGAGCTGTTTTTT. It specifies CASSQDLLTGELFF.